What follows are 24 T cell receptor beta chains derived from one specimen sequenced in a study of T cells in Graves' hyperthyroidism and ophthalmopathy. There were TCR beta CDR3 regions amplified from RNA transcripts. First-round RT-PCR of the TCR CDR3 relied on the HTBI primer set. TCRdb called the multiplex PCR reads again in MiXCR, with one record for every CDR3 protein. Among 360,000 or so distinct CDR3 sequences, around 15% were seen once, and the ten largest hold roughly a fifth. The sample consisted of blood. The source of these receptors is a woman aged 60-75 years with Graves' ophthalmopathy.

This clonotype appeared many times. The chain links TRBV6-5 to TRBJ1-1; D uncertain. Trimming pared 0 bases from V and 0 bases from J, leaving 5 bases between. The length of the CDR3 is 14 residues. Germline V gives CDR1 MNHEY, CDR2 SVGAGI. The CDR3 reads CASSYSGMNTEAFF. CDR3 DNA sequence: TGTGCCAGCAGTTACTCGGGGATGAACACTGAAGCTTTCTTT.

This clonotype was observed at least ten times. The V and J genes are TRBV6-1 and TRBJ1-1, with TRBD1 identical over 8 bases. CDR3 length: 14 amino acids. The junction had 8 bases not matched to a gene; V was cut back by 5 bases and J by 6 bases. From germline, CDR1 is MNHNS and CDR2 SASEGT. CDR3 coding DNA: TGTGCCAGCAGTCCCCGGACAGGGATGGCTGAAGCTTTCTTT. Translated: CASSPRTGMAEAFF.

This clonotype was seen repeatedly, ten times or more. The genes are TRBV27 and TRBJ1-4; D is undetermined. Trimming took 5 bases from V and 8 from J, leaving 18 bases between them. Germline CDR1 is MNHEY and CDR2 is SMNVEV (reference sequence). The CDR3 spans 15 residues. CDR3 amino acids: CASSPQHGLGEKLFF. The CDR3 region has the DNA TGTGCCAGCAGTCCTCAGCACGGGTTGGGGGAAAAACTGTTTTTT.

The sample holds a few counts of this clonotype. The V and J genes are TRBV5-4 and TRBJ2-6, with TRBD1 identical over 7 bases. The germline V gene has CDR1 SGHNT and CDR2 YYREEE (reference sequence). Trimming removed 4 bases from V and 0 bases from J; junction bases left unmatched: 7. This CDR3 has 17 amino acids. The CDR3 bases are TGTGCCAGCAGCCCCAGACAGGGCCTCTCTGGGGCCAACGTCCTGACTTTC. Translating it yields CASSPRQGLSGANVLTF.

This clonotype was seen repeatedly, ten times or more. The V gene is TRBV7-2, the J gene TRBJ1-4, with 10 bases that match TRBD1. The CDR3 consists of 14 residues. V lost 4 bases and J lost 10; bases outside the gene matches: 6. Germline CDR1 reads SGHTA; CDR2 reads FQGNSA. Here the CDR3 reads CASSSDRGTRKLFF. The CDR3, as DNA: TGTGCCAGCAGCTCGGACAGGGGGACGAGAAAACTGTTTTTT. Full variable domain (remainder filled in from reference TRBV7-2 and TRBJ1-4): GAGVSQSPSNKVTEKGKDVELRCDPISGHTALYWYRQSLGQGLEFLIYFQGNSAPDKSGLPSDRFSAERTGGSVSTLTIQRTQQEDSAVYLCASSSDRGTRKLFFGSGTQLSVL.

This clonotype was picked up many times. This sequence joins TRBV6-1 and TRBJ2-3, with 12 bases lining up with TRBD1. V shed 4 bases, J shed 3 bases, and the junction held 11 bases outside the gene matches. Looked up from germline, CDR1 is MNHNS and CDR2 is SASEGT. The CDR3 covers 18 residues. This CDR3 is CASSGGTGGVGGTDTQYF. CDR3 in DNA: TGTGCCAGCAGTGGGGGGACAGGGGGCGTAGGGGGGACAGATACGCAGTATTTT.

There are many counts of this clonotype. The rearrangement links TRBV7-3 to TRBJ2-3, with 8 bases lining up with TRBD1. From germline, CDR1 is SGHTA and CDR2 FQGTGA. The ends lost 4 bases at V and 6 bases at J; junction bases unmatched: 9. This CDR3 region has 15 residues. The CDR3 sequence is CASSSQGTGGDTQYF. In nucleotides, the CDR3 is TGTGCCAGCAGCTCCCAGGGGACAGGCGGCGATACGCAGTATTTT.

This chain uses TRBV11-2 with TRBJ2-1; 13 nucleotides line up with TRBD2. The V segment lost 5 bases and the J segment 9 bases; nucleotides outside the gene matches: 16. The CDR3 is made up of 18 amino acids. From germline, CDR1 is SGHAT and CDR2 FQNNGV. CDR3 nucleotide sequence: TGTGCCAGCAGCCCCTGGACTAGCGGGAGTGGGCGCCCTATTGAGCAGTTCTTC. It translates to CASSPWTSGSGRPIEQFF.

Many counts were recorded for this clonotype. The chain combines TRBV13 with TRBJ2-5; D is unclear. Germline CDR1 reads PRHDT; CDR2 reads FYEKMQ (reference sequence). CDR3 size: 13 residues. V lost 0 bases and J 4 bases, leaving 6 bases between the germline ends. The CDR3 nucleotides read TGTGCCAGCAGCTTAGGCGGGCCAGAGACCCAGTACTTC. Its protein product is CASSLGGPETQYF. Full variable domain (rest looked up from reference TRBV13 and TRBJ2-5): AAGVIQSPRHLIKEKRETATLKCYPIPRHDTVYWYQQGPGQDPQFLISFYEKMQSDKGSIPDRFSAQQFSDYHSELNMSSLELGDSALYFCASSLGGPETQYFGPGTRLLVL.

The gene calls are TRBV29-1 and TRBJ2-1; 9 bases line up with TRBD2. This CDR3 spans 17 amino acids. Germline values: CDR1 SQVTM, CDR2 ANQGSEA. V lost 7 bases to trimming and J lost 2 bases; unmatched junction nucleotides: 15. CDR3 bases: TGCAGCGGGTTGGGGCTAGCGGGAAGGAGGACCTACAATGAGCAGTTCTTC. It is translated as CSGLGLAGRRTYNEQFF.

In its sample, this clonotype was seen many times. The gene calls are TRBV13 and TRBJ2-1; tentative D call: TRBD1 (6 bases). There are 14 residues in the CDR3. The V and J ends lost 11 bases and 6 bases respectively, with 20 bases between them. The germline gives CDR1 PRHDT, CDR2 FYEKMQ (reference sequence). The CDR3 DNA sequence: TGTGCCTCCGGGACACTAGAAAGGAGCAATGAGCAGTTCTTC. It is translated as CASGTLERSNEQFF.

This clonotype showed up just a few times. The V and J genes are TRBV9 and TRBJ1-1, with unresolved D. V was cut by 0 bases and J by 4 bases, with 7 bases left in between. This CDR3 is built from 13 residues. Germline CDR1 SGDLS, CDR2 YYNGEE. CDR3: CASSVGLSTEAFF. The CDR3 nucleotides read TGTGCCAGCAGCGTAGGGTTGTCCACTGAAGCTTTCTTT.

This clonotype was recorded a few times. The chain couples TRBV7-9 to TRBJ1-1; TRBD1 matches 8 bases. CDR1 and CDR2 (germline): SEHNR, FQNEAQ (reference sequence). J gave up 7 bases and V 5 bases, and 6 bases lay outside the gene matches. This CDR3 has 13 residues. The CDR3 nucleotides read TGTGCCAGCAGCCAGGGGGCGGGGAATGAAGCTTTCTTT. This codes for CASSQGAGNEAFF.

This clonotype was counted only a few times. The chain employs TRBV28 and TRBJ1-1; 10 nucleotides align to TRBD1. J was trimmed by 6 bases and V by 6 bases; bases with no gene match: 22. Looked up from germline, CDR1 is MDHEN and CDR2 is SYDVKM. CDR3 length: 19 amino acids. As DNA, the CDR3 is TGTGCCAGCAGCTCCTCCACCGGGACAGGGGTCTTTCTTTGGTCTGAAGCTTTCTTT. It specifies CASSSSTGTGVFLWSEAFF.

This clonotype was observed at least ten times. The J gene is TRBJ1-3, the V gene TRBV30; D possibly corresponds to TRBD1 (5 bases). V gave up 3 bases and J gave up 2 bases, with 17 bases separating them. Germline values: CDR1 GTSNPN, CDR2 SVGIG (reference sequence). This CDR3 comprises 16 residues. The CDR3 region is CAWSGTLGGTGNTIYF. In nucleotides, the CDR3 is TGTGCCTGGAGCGGGACCCTAGGAGGGACTGGAAACACCATATATTTT.

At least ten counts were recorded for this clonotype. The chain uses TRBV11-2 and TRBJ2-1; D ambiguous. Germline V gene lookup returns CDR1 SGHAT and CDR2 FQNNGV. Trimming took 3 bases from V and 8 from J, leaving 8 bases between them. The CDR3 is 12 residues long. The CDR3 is CASSFYADEQFF. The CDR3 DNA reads TGTGCCAGCAGCTTCTACGCGGATGAGCAGTTCTTC. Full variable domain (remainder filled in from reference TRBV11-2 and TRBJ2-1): EAGVAQSPRYKIIEKRQSVAFWCNPISGHATLYWYQQILGQGPKLLIQFQNNGVVDDSQLPKDRFSAERLKGVDSTLKIQPAKLEDSAVYLCASSFYADEQFFGPGTRLTVL.

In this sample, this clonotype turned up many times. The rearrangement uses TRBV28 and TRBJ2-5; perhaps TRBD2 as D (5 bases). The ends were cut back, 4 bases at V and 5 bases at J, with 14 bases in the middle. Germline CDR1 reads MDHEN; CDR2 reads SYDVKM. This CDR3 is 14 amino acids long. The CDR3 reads CASSSGLTGETQYF. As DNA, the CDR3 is TGTGCCAGCAGTTCAGGCCTGACGGGGGAGACCCAGTACTTC.

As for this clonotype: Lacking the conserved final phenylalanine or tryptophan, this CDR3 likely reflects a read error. CDR3 bases: TGTGCCAGCAGCGCCTTAGAGGGGGGCTCCTACAATGAGCAGTTCCTC. Amino acids: CASSALEGGSYNEQFL. The chain couples TRBV14 to TRBJ2-1; D assignment may be TRBD1 or TRBD2 (6 bases each). The germline CDR1 and CDR2 sequences are SGHDN and FVKESK. The CDR3 runs to 16 residues. V was shortened by 5 bases and J by 0 bases, with 14 bases between the two germline ends.

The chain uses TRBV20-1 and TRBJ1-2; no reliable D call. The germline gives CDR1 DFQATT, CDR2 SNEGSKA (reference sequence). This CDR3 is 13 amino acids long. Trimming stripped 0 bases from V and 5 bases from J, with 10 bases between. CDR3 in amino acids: CSARDLGPYGYTF. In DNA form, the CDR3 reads TGCAGTGCTAGAGATCTTGGGCCGTATGGCTACACCTTC.

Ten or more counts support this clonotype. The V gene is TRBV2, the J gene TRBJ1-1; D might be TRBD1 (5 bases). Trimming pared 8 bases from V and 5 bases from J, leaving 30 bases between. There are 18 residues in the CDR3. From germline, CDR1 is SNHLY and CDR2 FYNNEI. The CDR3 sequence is CASLNSPGFSLLGTEAFF. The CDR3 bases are TGTGCCAGCCTCAATTCACCAGGGTTCTCTCTCCTGGGAACTGAAGCTTTCTTT.

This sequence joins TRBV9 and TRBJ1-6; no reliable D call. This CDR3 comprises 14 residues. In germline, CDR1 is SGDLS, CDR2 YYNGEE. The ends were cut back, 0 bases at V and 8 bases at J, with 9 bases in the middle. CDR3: CASSVVGSDSPLHF. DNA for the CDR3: TGTGCCAGCAGCGTAGTAGGGTCGGATTCACCCCTCCACTTT. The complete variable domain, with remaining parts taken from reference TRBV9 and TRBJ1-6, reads DSGVTQTPKHLITATGQRVTLRCSPRSGDLSVYWYQQSLDQGLQFLIQYYNGEERAKGNILERFSAQQFPDLHSELNLSSLELGDSALYFCASSVVGSDSPLHFGNGTRLTVT.

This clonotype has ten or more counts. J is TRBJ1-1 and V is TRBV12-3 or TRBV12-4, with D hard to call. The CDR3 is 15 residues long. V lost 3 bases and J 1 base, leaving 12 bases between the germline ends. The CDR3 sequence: CASSLSRGKNTEAFF. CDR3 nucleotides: TGTGCCAGCAGTTTGTCTCGGGGAAAGAACACTGAAGCTTTCTTT.

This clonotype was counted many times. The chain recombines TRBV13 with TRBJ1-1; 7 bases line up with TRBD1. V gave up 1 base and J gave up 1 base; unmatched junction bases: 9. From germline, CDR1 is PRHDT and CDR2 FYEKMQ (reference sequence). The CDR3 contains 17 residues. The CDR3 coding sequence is TGTGCCAGCAGCTTAGAGCCGGGGGGGACAGCGAACACTGAAGCTTTCTTT. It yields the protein CASSLEPGGTANTEAFF.

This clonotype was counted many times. This CDR3 reads CASSFAGRDYEQYF. The CDR3 DNA sequence: TGTGCCAGCAGCTTCGCCGGACGGGACTACGAGCAGTACTTC. This rearrangement joins TRBV5-6 to TRBJ2-7, with D possibly being TRBD2 (5 bases). Trimming left V 2 bases short and J 3 bases short, with 12 bases between. Germline lookup yields CDR1 SGHDT and CDR2 YYEEEE. This CDR3 spans 14 amino acids.